A single sample gave rise to the 18 T cell receptor beta chains below, sequenced in a study of neoadjuvant anti-PD-1 for oral cavity cancer. Time point specified: after neoadjuvant nivolumab, at surgical resection. Profiled with immunoSEQ multiplex PCR; TCRdb holds only in-frame clones, not every one. The table shows around 65,000 clones, with roughly nine tenths occurring only once. The input for sequencing was PBMCs, taken after nivolumab (anti-PD-1) treatment. Every receptor here comes from a person between 35 and 79 years old with oral cavity squamous cell carcinoma.

The CDR3 region has the DNA TGTGCCAGCAGCGTTGGGACAGAGGATGGCTACACCTTC. Its protein is CASSVGTEDGYTF. V and J are TRBV9 and TRBJ1-2, with 7 bases aligning to TRBD1. This CDR3 region has 13 residues. V trimming: 2 bases; J trimming: 6 bases; junction bases outside the gene matches: 4. Per germline, CDR1 SGDLS and CDR2 YYNGEE.

V is TRBV29-1 and J is TRBJ1-4; D remains ambiguous. There are 15 residues in the CDR3. The V end was cut by 7 bases, the J end by 0 bases, with 15 bases between. Germline values: CDR1 SQVTM, CDR2 ANQGSEA. The CDR3 DNA is TGCAGCGCCGAAACTCAGAGTGCAACTAATGAAAAACTGTTTTTT. Protein product: CSAETQSATNEKLFF.

The chain links TRBV7-8 to TRBJ2-7, with D perhaps matching TRBD2 (6 bases). The CDR3 totals 17 residues. V lost 2 bases to trimming and J lost 3 bases, with 20 bases between them. CDR1 is SGHVS, CDR2 FQNEAQ, per germline. The CDR3 bases are TGTGCCAGCAGCTTATACCAGCGCGGGGTTCCAGTCTACGAGCAGTACTTC. It specifies CASSLYQRGVPVYEQYF.

This clone occurred once. J is TRBJ1-5 and V is TRBV7-2; D not resolved. Trimming removed 0 bases at V and 7 bases at J, with 10 bases between. CDR3 length: 14 residues. Germline V CDR1 and CDR2: SGHTA, FQGNSA. CDR3 in amino acids: CASSLASYGQPQHF. Written as DNA, the CDR3 is TGTGCCAGCAGCTTAGCGAGTTACGGACAGCCCCAGCATTTT.

V is TRBV5-1 and J is TRBJ2-3; TRBD1 or TRBD2 may be the D gene (7 bases each). Per the germline V gene, CDR1 is SGHRS and CDR2 is YFSETQ. Trimming removed 0 bases from V and 4 bases from J, with 12 bases in between. CDR3 length: 15 amino acids. The CDR3 bases are TGCGCCAGCAGCTTGGGGCAGGGGGGGCCAGATACGCAGTATTTT. Translated, it gives CASSLGQGGPDTQYF. Together with reference TRBV5-1 and TRBJ2-3, the CDR3 gives the full variable domain: KAGVTQTPRYLIKTRGQQVTLSCSPISGHRSVSWYQQTPGQGLQFLFEYFSETQRNKGNFPGRFSGRQFSNSRSEMNVSTLELGDSALYLCASSLGQGGPDTQYFGPGTRLTVL.

CDR3 DNA sequence: TGTGCCAGCAGCCCACGGCAGGGGCAGCCTAACACTGAAGCTTTCTTT. Amino acid sequence: CASSPRQGQPNTEAFF. J is TRBJ1-1 and V is TRBV5-4, with D perhaps TRBD1 (6 bases). V shed 4 bases and J shed 2 bases, with 18 bases lying between them. The germline V gene encodes CDR1 SGHNT and CDR2 YYREEE (reference sequence). CDR3 length equals 16 residues.

The genes are TRBV28 and TRBJ1-4, with unresolved D. CDR3 length: 14 residues. Trimming removed 7 bases from V and 5 bases from J, with 14 bases in between. Germline assignment: CDR1 MDHEN and CDR2 SYDVKM. CDR3 sequence: CASTPGGLNEKLFF. CDR3 bases: TGTGCCAGCACCCCGGGAGGGTTAAATGAAAAACTGTTTTTT.

This chain uses TRBV5-4 with TRBJ2-7, with 7 bases that match TRBD2. The germline gives CDR1 SGHNT, CDR2 YYREEE (reference sequence). The CDR3 has 15 amino acids. The junction had 11 bases not matched to a gene; V was cut back by 5 bases and J by 3 bases. CDR3 nucleotide sequence: TGTGCCAGCAGTCCCTTTGGACCTAGCGGCTACGAGCAGTACTTC. It codes for CASSPFGPSGYEQYF.

The chain links TRBV7-9 to TRBJ1-2, with 7 bases identical to TRBD1. Trimming took 5 bases from V and 4 from J; bases not matched to a gene: 13. CDR1 is SEHNR, CDR2 FQNEAQ, per germline (reference sequence). There are 16 residues in the CDR3. The CDR3 sequence: CASSQHLRGKGYGYTF. CDR3 nucleotide sequence: TGTGCCAGCAGCCAGCACCTCAGGGGGAAGGGCTATGGCTACACCTTC.

This sequence joins TRBV27 and TRBJ2-2; D is perhaps TRBD1 or TRBD2 (5 bases each). This CDR3 comprises 20 residues. The V gene's germline CDR1 is MNHEY and CDR2 SMNVEV (reference sequence). V was shortened by 4 bases and J by 2 bases, with 26 bases between the two germline ends. The CDR3 loop is CASSSTNIGDWGFNTGELFF. CDR3 in DNA: TGTGCCAGCAGTTCAACCAATATCGGGGATTGGGGCTTCAACACCGGGGAGCTGTTTTTT.

CDR3 in amino acids: CASSSPSGGADTQYF. The CDR3, as DNA: TGTGCCAGCAGTTCCCCCAGCGGGGGGGCAGATACGCAGTATTTT. The chain is built from TRBV6-5 and TRBJ2-3; 10 bases are shared with TRBD2. V shed 4 bases, J shed 4 bases, and the junction held 5 bases outside the gene matches. The CDR3 has 15 residues. Germline V gives CDR1 MNHEY, CDR2 SVGAGI.

The rearrangement links TRBV7-2 to TRBJ2-5; TRBD1 is a possible D gene (5 bases). V was clipped by 2 bases and J by 7 bases, with 8 bases between them. The CDR3 totals 12 residues. Germline CDR1 is SGHTA and CDR2 is FQGNSA. The DNA for the CDR3 is TGTGCCAGCAGCTTAAGAAGGGGGACCCAGTACTTC. Amino acid sequence: CASSLRRGTQYF.

The V gene is TRBV6-5, the J gene TRBJ2-7; perhaps TRBD1 as D (5 bases). V gave up 5 bases and J gave up 0 bases, with 11 bases separating them. Per the germline V gene, CDR1 is MNHEY and CDR2 is SVGAGI. The CDR3 has 14 amino acids. CDR3 DNA: TGTGCCAGCAGTCGATGGGGCAACTCCTACGAGCAGTACTTC. Its protein product is CASSRWGNSYEQYF.

This clone has only one observation. The J gene is TRBJ1-1, the V gene TRBV7-3; 7 bases map to TRBD1. The CDR3 covers 15 residues. Looked up from germline, CDR1 is SGHTA and CDR2 is FQGTGA. Trimming cost V 5 bases and J 3 bases; bases outside gene matches: 9. This chain's CDR3 is CASSVDRDSYTEAFF. Here the CDR3 DNA reads TGTGCCAGCAGCGTCGACCGGGACAGTTACACTGAAGCTTTCTTT.

The chain couples TRBV25-1 to TRBJ2-7; TRBD2 is a possible D gene (6 bases). V was pared by 8 bases and J by 5 bases, with 16 bases between. From germline, CDR1 is MGHDK and CDR2 SYGVNS. This CDR3 contains 13 residues. CDR3 residues: CASEDRPGDEQYF. CDR3 nucleotide sequence: TGTGCCAGCGAGGATAGGCCGGGGGACGAGCAGTACTTC.

V gene TRBV7-2 combines with J gene TRBJ2-1, with 13 bases that match TRBD2. The CDR3 contains 16 residues. Germline CDR1 reads SGHTA; CDR2 reads FQGNSA. With V trimmed by 2 bases and J by 9 bases, 7 bases remained unmatched. DNA for the CDR3: TGTGCCAGCAGCTTACCTCGGACTAGCGGGAGACTTGAGCAGTTCTTC. Amino acid sequence: CASSLPRTSGRLEQFF.

In nucleotides, the CDR3 is TGTGCCAGCAGTGCACAGGGAACAGATGGCTACACCTTC. Protein product: CASSAQGTDGYTF. The rearrangement links TRBV6-4 to TRBJ1-2, with a weak D call TRBD1 (6 bases). The germline CDR1 and CDR2 sequences are MRHNA and SNTAGT. The CDR3 contains 13 residues. Deletions cut 4 bases from V and 6 bases from J, with 12 bases between.

V usage is TRBV4-2 and J usage is TRBJ1-1; 8 bases match TRBD1. The germline CDR1 and CDR2 sequences are LGHNA and YNFKEQ. J lost 1 base, V lost 4 bases, and 11 bases had no gene match. The CDR3 length is 17 residues. CDR3 nucleotide sequence: TGTGCCAGCAGCCGAGGGGACAGGCCCCTCGGGAACACTGAAGCTTTCTTT. Residues: CASSRGDRPLGNTEAFF.